The 25 T cell receptor beta chains reported below all come from one sample, sequenced in a study of regulatory T cells in long-lasting Graves disease. Time point meaning: persistent/refractory GD, antithyroid drugs over 5 years with positive TRAb. RNA from PBMCs was the source of the TCR library. Construction of the TCR beta libraries employed iRepertoire HTBI primers in conjunction with Arm-PCR of CDR3 regions. TCRdb reanalysed the multiplex PCR reads using MiXCR and keeps one entry per CDR3 protein. The sample consists of hundreds of thousands of distinct CDR3 sequences, 30% of them appearing once. Sample: peripheral blood mononuclear cells (PBMCs), taken when the disease was refractory, from a patient treated with antithyroid drugs. The source of these receptors is a female donor with Graves disease.

This clonotype came up a few times. The chain links TRBV7-2 to TRBJ1-5; D is undetermined. CDR3 length: 12 residues. Looked up from germline, CDR1 is SGHTA and CDR2 is FQGNSA. V lost 5 bases, J lost 13 bases, and 15 bases lay in between. The CDR3 bases are TGTGCCAGCAGCCCCGACGGCTCGCAGCAGCATTTT. It codes for CASSPDGSQQHF. Variable domain in full (rest from reference TRBV7-2 and TRBJ1-5): GAGVSQSPSNKVTEKGKDVELRCDPISGHTALYWYRQSLGQGLEFLIYFQGNSAPDKSGLPSDRFSAERTGGSVSTLTIQRTQQEDSAVYLCASSPDGSQQHFGDGTRLSIL.

This clonotype was seen only a few times. J is TRBJ2-5 and V is TRBV20-1; 9 bases map to TRBD2. Germline trimming cut 5 bases from V and 2 bases from J; bases unmatched to any gene: 6. This CDR3 region has 14 residues. In germline, CDR1 is DFQATT, CDR2 SNEGSKA (reference sequence). The CDR3 DNA follows: TGCAGTGCTTCTACTAGCGGGCTTCAAGAGACCCAGTACTTC. Its translation: CSASTSGLQETQYF.

This clonotype was observed at least ten times. This CDR3 reads CASSTRQGSDGYTF. In nucleotides, the CDR3 is TGTGCCAGCAGTACCCGACAGGGCAGTGATGGCTACACCTTC. The chain is built from TRBV12-3 or TRBV12-4 and TRBJ1-2; 7 bases map to TRBD1. This CDR3 contains 14 residues. V trimming: 5 bases; J trimming: 6 bases; junction bases outside the gene matches: 9.

This clonotype showed up just a few times. The chain combines TRBV2 with TRBJ1-5; TRBD1 might be the D (6 bases). This CDR3 comprises 16 residues. CDR1 SNHLY and CDR2 FYNNEI come from the germline V gene. V was shortened by 1 base and J by 4 bases, with 14 bases between the two germline ends. The chain's CDR3 is CASSEGVGGVNQPQHF. The CDR3, as DNA: TGTGCCAGCAGTGAAGGGGTAGGGGGGGTTAATCAGCCCCAGCATTTT.

Points on this clonotype: Given a much more abundant clone one base away, this may be a read error. The V gene is TRBV28, the J gene TRBJ1-1; tentatively, D is TRBD1 (5 bases). V was clipped by 2 bases and J by 3 bases, with 16 bases between them. Germline CDR1 and CDR2: MDHEN and SYDVKM. The CDR3 is 16 amino acids. CDR3 nucleotide sequence: TGTGCCAGCAGTTTAACCGGCCTCGGAGGGGACACTGAAGCTTTCTTT. Encoded protein: CASSLTGLGGDTEAFF.

This CDR3 is CASRNRTSGLYEQYF. The CDR3 DNA is TGTGCCAGTAGGAACCGGACTAGCGGGCTTTACGAGCAGTACTTC. The chain has TRBV19 and TRBJ2-7; TRBD2 aligns across 11 bases. Germline CDR1 reads LNHDA; CDR2 reads SQIVND (reference sequence). This CDR3 is 15 amino acids long. The J segment lost 4 bases and the V segment lost 6 bases, leaving 8 bases of the junction unmatched. Variable domain in full (rest from reference TRBV19 and TRBJ2-7): DGGITQSPKYLFRKEGQNVTLSCEQNLNHDAMYWYRQDPGQGLRLIYYSQIVNDFQKGDIAEGYSVSREKKESFPLTVTSAQKNPTAFYLCASRNRTSGLYEQYFGPGTRLTVT.

The CDR3 DNA reads TGTGCTAGTGGTTTGACCCCCGGGACACACTATGGCTACACCTTC. Amino acids: CASGLTPGTHYGYTF. This sequence joins TRBV12-5 and TRBJ1-2; maybe TRBD1 (6 bases). Germline V lookup: CDR1 LGHNT, CDR2 FRNRAP. The V and J ends lost 2 bases and 3 bases respectively, with 13 bases between them. The CDR3 has 15 residues.

This clonotype was counted between two and nine times. The V and J genes are TRBV6-1 and TRBJ2-2; weak D call: TRBD2 (5 bases). Per germline, CDR1 MNHNS and CDR2 SASEGT. V was pared by 1 base and J by 3 bases, with 9 bases between. The CDR3 has 15 amino acids. CDR3 loop: CASSEGPGDTGELFF. CDR3 coding DNA: TGTGCCAGCAGTGAAGGGCCCGGGGACACCGGGGAGCTGTTTTTT.

The chain links TRBV7-3 to TRBJ2-2; 7 bases map to TRBD2. Losses at the gene ends were 7 bases for V and 1 base for J; bases not matched to a gene: 15. Per germline, CDR1 SGHTA and CDR2 FQGTGA. CDR3 length: 18 amino acids. This CDR3 is CASTFPVPSGENTGELFF. CDR3 sequence (DNA): TGTGCCAGCACCTTTCCGGTTCCTAGCGGAGAGAACACCGGGGAGCTGTTTTTT.

This clonotype was observed a handful of times. This rearrangement joins TRBV12-3 or TRBV12-4 to TRBJ2-7, with 10 bases matching TRBD1. This CDR3 contains 15 residues. The J segment lost 4 bases and the V segment lost 3 bases, leaving 6 bases of the junction unmatched. The CDR3 region is CASSFRQGAKYEQYF. The DNA for the CDR3 is TGTGCCAGCAGTTTTCGACAGGGGGCTAAGTACGAGCAGTACTTC.

The genes are TRBV18 and TRBJ2-7, with TRBD2 identical over 8 bases. CDR3 length: 15 amino acids. V shed 2 bases and J 2 bases; nucleotides not matched to a gene: 5. Germline CDR1 reads KGHSH; CDR2 reads LQKENI. CDR3 in amino acids: CASSPTGGVAYEQYF. The CDR3 bases are TGTGCCAGCTCACCAACGGGGGGGGTAGCCTACGAGCAGTACTTC.

This clonotype showed up many times. The rearrangement uses TRBV6-1 and TRBJ2-7, with D uncertain. In germline, CDR1 is MNHNS, CDR2 SASEGT. This CDR3 region has 11 residues. V lost 6 bases and J lost 4, with 7 bases in between. The CDR3 nucleotides read TGTGCCAGCAGGATGTATTACGAGCAGTACTTC. It translates to CASRMYYEQYF.

Only a few counts were recorded for this clonotype. V and J are TRBV5-1 and TRBJ1-1; possibly TRBD1 for D (6 bases). V was cut by 5 bases and J by 0 bases, with 11 bases left in between. In germline, CDR1 is SGHRS, CDR2 YFSETQ. The CDR3 runs to 14 residues. This chain's CDR3 is CASSYTGLNTEAFF. CDR3 in DNA: TGCGCCAGCAGTTATACAGGGTTGAACACTGAAGCTTTCTTT.

This chain uses TRBV7-6 with TRBJ2-7; 9 bases match TRBD2. V was clipped by 7 bases and J by 6 bases; unmatched bases: 13. Germline-derived CDR1 and CDR2 are SGHVS and FNYEAQ. This CDR3 is 15 amino acids long. This CDR3 is CASTRIAGAPAEQYF. As DNA, the CDR3 is TGTGCCAGCACCCGGATAGCGGGAGCCCCCGCCGAGCAGTACTTC.

This sequence joins TRBV24-1 and TRBJ2-2; the match to TRBD1 covers 10 bases. The CDR3 is made up of 16 amino acids. Germline-derived CDR1 and CDR2 are KGHDR and SFDVKD. The V and J ends lost 2 bases and 3 bases, in that order; junction bases with no gene match: 2. DNA of the CDR3: TGTGCCACCAGTGATTCGGGACAGGGGTACACCGGGGAGCTGTTTTTT. It yields the protein CATSDSGQGYTGELFF.

This clonotype was seen repeatedly, ten times or more. The chain joins TRBV28 to TRBJ1-2; unclear D gene. The V end lost 5 bases, the J end lost 4 bases, and 11 bases lay between the germline ends. CDR3 length: 13 residues. Germline assignment: CDR1 MDHEN and CDR2 SYDVKM. Here the CDR3 DNA reads TGTGCCAGCAGTCCTCGCCCCATCTATGGCTACACCTTC. Amino acids: CASSPRPIYGYTF.

This clonotype was seen a handful of times. J is TRBJ1-4 and V is TRBV7-2; D not resolved. V lost 3 bases, J lost 8 bases, and 10 bases lay in between. This CDR3 spans 13 amino acids. The germline gives CDR1 SGHTA, CDR2 FQGNSA. This CDR3 is CASSLGPIEKLFF. The CDR3 DNA reads as TGTGCCAGCAGCTTGGGCCCAATCGAAAAACTGTTTTTT.

This clonotype showed up just a few times. The CDR3 sequence: CSARGDDGISYEQYF. The CDR3 coding sequence is TGCAGTGCTAGGGGGGATGACGGCATATCCTACGAGCAGTACTTC. J is TRBJ2-7 and V is TRBV20-1; D assignment may be TRBD1 or TRBD2 (5 bases each). CDR1 and CDR2 (germline): DFQATT, SNEGSKA (reference sequence). This CDR3 region has 15 residues. V lost 3 bases and J lost 1, with 16 bases in between.

The chain uses TRBV19 and TRBJ2-7, with a tentative D call TRBD1 (5 bases). Germline CDR1 is LNHDA and CDR2 is SQIVND (reference sequence). With 5 bases removed from V and 3 bases from J, the gap between germline ends came to 8 bases. CDR3 length: 12 residues. The CDR3: CASSGADYEQYF. In DNA, the CDR3 is TGTGCCAGTAGTGGGGCGGACTACGAGCAGTACTTC.

The sample holds a few counts of this clonotype. The chain has TRBV28 and TRBJ1-5; 10 nucleotides line up with TRBD1. CDR3 length equals 14 residues. Trimming at V came to 5 bases and at J to 8 bases, leaving 6 bases not matched to a gene. Germline V CDR1 and CDR2: MDHEN, SYDVKM. The CDR3 protein is CASSTPGQGKPQHF. The DNA for the CDR3 is TGTGCCAGCAGTACCCCGGGACAGGGGAAGCCCCAGCATTTT.

Ten or more counts support this clonotype. The chain combines TRBV28 with TRBJ2-7; weak D call: TRBD2 (5 bases). The V gene lost 4 bases and the J gene lost 4 bases, with 11 bases spanning the gap. Germline CDR1 and CDR2: MDHEN and SYDVKM. This CDR3 has 13 amino acids. The CDR3 region has the DNA TGTGCCAGCAGTTGGACTTGGGGATACGAGCAGTACTTC. Encoded protein: CASSWTWGYEQYF.

This chain joins TRBV29-1 and TRBJ2-7; 10 nucleotides agree with TRBD1. The trim removed 4 bases at V and 2 bases at J, leaving 2 bases unmatched. The CDR3 loop spans 13 amino acids. Germline loops: CDR1 SQVTM, CDR2 ANQGSEA. DNA of the CDR3: TGCAGCGTTGGGACAGGGGGACCCTACGAGCAGTACTTC. It specifies CSVGTGGPYEQYF.

The chain couples TRBV6-2 or TRBV6-3 to TRBJ2-2, with 7 positions matching TRBD1. Germline V gene lookup returns CDR1 MNHEY and CDR2 SVGEGT. Germline trimming cut 3 bases from V and 6 bases from J; bases unmatched to any gene: 7. The CDR3 is 15 residues long. The CDR3 sequence: CASSYQTGWAGELFF. In DNA form, the CDR3 reads TGTGCCAGCAGTTATCAGACAGGGTGGGCCGGGGAGCTGTTTTTT.

The chain carries TRBV6-1 and TRBJ1-3, with D perhaps TRBD1 (5 bases). V was trimmed by 7 bases and J by 3 bases, leaving 16 bases between them. Germline V gene lookup returns CDR1 MNHNS and CDR2 SASEGT. The CDR3 contains 15 residues. The CDR3 loop reads CASKRGVDIGNTIYF. CDR3 DNA: TGTGCCAGCAAACGAGGGGTGGACATTGGAAACACCATATATTTT.

The sample holds a few counts of this clonotype. The chain couples TRBV2 to TRBJ1-3; TRBD1 is a possible D gene (6 bases). Trimming left V 7 bases short and J 1 base short, with 11 bases between. Germline V CDR1 and CDR2: SNHLY, FYNNEI. CDR3 length: 14 amino acids. The CDR3 loop reads CASNEGGSGNTIYF. CDR3 DNA: TGTGCCAGCAACGAAGGGGGATCTGGAAACACCATATATTTT.